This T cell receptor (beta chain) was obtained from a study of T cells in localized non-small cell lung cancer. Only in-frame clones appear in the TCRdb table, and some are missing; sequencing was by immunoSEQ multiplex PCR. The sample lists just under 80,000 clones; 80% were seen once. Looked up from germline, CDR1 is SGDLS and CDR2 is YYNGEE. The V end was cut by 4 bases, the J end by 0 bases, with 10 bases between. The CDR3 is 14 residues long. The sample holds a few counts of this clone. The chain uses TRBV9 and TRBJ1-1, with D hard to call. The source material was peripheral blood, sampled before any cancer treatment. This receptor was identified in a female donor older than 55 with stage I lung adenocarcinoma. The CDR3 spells CASSPGQVNTEAFF. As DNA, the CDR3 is TGTGCCAGCAGCCCCGGTCAGGTGAACACTGAAGCTTTCTTT.